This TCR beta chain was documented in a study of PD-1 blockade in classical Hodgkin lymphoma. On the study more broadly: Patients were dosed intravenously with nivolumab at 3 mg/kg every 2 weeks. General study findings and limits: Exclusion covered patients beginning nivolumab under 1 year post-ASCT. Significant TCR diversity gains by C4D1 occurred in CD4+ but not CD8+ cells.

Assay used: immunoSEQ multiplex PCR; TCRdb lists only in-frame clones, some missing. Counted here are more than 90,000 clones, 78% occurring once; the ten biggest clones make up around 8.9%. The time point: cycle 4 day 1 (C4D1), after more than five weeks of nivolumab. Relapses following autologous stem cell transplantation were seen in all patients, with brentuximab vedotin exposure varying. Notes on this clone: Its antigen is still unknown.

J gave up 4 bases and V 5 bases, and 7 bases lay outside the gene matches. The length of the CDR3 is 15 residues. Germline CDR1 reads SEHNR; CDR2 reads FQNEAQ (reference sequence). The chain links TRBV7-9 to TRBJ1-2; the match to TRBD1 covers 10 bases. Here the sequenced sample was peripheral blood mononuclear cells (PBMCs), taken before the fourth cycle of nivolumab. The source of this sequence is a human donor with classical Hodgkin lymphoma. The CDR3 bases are TGTGCCAGCAGCCACCGGGACAGGGGCAGCTATGGCTACACCTTC. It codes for CASSHRDRGSYGYTF. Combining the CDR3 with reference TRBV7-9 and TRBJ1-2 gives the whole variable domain DTGVSQNPRHKITKRGQNVTFRCDPISEHNRLYWYRQTLGQGPEFLTYFQNEAQLEKSRLLSDRFSAERPKGSFSTLEIQRTEQGDSAMYLCASSHRDRGSYGYTFGSGTRLTVV.